This TCR beta chain was sequenced for a study of CD8+ T cells in alopecia areata. Study outcomes and limitations: It was less clear whether patients shared TCRs than it was in mice, possibly because of HLA. Many expanded lesional clones stayed in scalp and blood while on tofacitinib.

The ends were cut back, 7 bases at V and 11 bases at J, with 14 bases in the middle. This CDR3 region has 11 residues. The germline CDR1 and CDR2 sequences are LNHDA and SQIVND (reference sequence). This clone was observed once. What it binds is not known. After isolation, RNA underwent reverse transcription to generate cDNA as the sequencing template. Clones were read by immunoSEQ multiplex PCR, and TCRdb kept only the in-frame ones, dropping some. The data hold roughly 110,000 clones, with approximately 51% observed a single time. Noted treatment: oral pan-JAK inhibitor, 5-10 mg twice daily. The specimen was CD4+ T cells sorted from blood, collected at week 24, from a patient treated with tofacitinib. V gene TRBV19 combines with J gene TRBJ1-1; the D is unclear. This TCR derives from a human donor with alopecia areata. CDR3 coding DNA: TGTGCCAGTACGGGAAGGGTCGGGGCTTTCTTT. It specifies CASTGRVGAFF.